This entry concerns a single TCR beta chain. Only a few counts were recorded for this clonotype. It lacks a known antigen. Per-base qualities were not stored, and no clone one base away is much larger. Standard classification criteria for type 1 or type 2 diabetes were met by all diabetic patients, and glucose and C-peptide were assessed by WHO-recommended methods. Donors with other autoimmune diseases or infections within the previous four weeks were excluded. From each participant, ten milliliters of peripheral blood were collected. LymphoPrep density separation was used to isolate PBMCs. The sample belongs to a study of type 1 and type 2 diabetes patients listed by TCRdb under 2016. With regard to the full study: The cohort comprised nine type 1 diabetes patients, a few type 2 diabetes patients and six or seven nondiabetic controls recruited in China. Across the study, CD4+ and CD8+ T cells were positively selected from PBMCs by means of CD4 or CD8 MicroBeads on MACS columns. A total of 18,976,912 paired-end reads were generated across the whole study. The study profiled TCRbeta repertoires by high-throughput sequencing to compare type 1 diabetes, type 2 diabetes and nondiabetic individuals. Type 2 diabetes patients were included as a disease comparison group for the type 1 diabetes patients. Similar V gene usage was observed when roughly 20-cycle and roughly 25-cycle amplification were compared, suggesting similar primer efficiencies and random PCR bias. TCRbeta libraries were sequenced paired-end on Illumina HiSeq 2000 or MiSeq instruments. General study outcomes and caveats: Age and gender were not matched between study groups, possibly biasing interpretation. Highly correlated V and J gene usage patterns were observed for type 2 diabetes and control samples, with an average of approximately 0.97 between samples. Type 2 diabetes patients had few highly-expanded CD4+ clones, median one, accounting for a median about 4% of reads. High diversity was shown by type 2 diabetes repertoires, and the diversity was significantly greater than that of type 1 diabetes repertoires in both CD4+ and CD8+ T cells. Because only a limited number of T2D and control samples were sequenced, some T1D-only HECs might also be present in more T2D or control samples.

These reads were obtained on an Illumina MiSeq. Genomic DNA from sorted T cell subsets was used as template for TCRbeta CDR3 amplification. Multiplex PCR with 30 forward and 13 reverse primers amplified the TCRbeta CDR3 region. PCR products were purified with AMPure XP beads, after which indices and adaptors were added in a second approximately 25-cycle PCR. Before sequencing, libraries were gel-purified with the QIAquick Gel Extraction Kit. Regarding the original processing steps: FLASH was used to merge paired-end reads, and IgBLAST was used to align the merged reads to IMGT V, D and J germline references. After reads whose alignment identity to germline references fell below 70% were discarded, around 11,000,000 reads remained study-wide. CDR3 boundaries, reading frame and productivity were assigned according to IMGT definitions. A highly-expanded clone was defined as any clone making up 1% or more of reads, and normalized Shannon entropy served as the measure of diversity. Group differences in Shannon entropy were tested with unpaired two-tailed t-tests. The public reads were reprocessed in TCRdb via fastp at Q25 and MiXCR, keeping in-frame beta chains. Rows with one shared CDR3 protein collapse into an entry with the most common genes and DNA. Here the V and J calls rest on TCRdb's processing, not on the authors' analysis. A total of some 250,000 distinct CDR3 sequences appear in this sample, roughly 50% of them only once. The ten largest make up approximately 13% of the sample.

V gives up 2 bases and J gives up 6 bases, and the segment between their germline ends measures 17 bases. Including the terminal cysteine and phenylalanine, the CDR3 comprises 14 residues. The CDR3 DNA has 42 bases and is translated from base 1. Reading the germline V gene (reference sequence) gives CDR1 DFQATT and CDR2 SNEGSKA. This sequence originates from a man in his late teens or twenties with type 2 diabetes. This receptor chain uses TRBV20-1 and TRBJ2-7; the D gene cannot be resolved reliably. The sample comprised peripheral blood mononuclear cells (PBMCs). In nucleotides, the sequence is TGCAGTGCTAGATCCCACCCGGCAGGTTTCGAGCAGTACTTC. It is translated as CSARSHPAGFEQYF.